The 9 T cell receptor beta chains reported below all come from one sample, sequenced in a study of beta chain features in type 1 diabetes. What was sequenced were expressed TCRB transcripts, since all of the isolated RNA had been reverse transcribed. Only in-frame clones appear in the TCRdb table, and some are missing; sequencing was by immunoSEQ multiplex PCR. The sample carries about 340,000 clones, less than 15% recorded once. No antigen is known for these receptors. Regarding the study as a whole: Within each of all four CD4+ subsets, Type 1 diabetes patients had TCRB CDR3s that were moderately but significantly shorter.

Sequences were obtained from naive CD4+ T cells from blood. Receptors were obtained from a woman younger than 30 with type 1 diabetes.

This clone was recorded a few times. J is TRBJ1-2 and V is TRBV30, with D unclear. V shed 5 bases and J shed 5 bases, with 12 bases lying between them. Germline CDR1 GTSNPN, CDR2 SVGIG (reference sequence). The CDR3 runs to 12 residues. This CDR3 reads CAWDPGEYGYTF. In DNA, the CDR3 is TGTGCCTGGGATCCCGGGGAATATGGCTACACCTTC.

The J gene is TRBJ1-1, the V gene TRBV7-2, with D tentatively TRBD1 (5 bases). The CDR3 runs to 14 residues. The V end lost 3 bases, the J end lost 0 bases, and 8 bases lay between the germline ends. Germline V gene lookup returns CDR1 SGHTA and CDR2 FQGNSA. CDR3 sequence: CASSLSTVNTEAFF. The CDR3 nucleotides read TGTGCCAGCAGCTTGTCGACAGTGAACACTGAAGCTTTCTTT.

The chain employs TRBV28 and TRBJ2-6, with 10 bases identical to TRBD1. Unmatched junction bases numbered 8, after V lost 5 bases and J lost 1 base. Germline CDR1 and CDR2: MDHEN and SYDVKM. The CDR3 is 18 residues long. The CDR3, as DNA: TGTGCCAGCAGTCAAAGGACAGGGGGACCTTCTGGGGCCAACGTCCTGACTTTC. Encoded protein: CASSQRTGGPSGANVLTF.

This clone showed up just a few times. J is TRBJ2-3 and V is TRBV28; 7 positions agree with TRBD2. CDR3 size: 18 residues. Trimming at V came to 5 bases and at J to 1 base, leaving 15 bases not matched to a gene. Germline values: CDR1 MDHEN, CDR2 SYDVKM. CDR3 amino acids: CASSPFGGSLWGTDTQYF. The CDR3 DNA sequence: TGTGCCAGCAGTCCGTTTGGCGGGAGTCTGTGGGGCACAGATACGCAGTATTTT.

The genes are TRBV18 and TRBJ2-6, with TRBD1 matching over 8 bases. The CDR3 is made up of 18 amino acids. Trimming removed 2 bases from V and 0 bases from J; junction bases left unmatched: 6. The germline gives CDR1 KGHSH, CDR2 LQKENI. The CDR3 here is CASSPGQGLSSGANVLTF. CDR3 in DNA: TGTGCCAGCTCACCAGGACAGGGCCTTAGCTCTGGGGCCAACGTCCTGACTTTC.

This clone was seen only a few times. J is TRBJ2-5 and V is TRBV19, with D maybe TRBD1 (5 bases). The CDR3 is made up of 13 amino acids. Trimming stripped 5 bases from V and 2 bases from J, with 9 bases between. Germline CDR1 reads LNHDA; CDR2 reads SQIVND (reference sequence). For the CDR3, the DNA is TGTGCCAGTAGTTCTACAGGTCAAGAGACCCAGTACTTC. Its protein product is CASSSTGQETQYF.

This clone appeared a few times. The J gene is TRBJ2-5, the V gene TRBV13; 8 bases line up with TRBD2. The CDR3 is 15 amino acids. V shed 5 bases, J shed 3 bases, and the junction held 8 bases outside the gene matches. Germline V CDR1 and CDR2: PRHDT, FYEKMQ (reference sequence). The CDR3 reads CASSPGGPDEETQYF. In DNA form, the CDR3 reads TGTGCCAGCAGCCCGGGAGGGCCTGATGAAGAGACCCAGTACTTC.

This clone was detected only a few times. This chain joins TRBV29-1 and TRBJ2-7; D call uncertain. V lost 4 bases, J lost 2 bases, and 12 bases lay in between. The CDR3 covers 13 residues. Germline lookup yields CDR1 SQVTM and CDR2 ANQGSEA. The DNA for the CDR3 is TGCAGCGTTGGAGCTGCGGTGCCCTACGAGCAGTACTTC. Translated, it gives CSVGAAVPYEQYF.

This clone occurred a few times. The chain joins TRBV7-2 to TRBJ2-4, with a possible D match to TRBD1 (5 bases). Germline-derived CDR1 and CDR2 are SGHTA and FQGNSA. Between the trimmed V and J ends, which lost 3 bases and 9 bases, there was a span of 21 bases. This CDR3 has 16 residues. The CDR3 DNA is TGTGCCAGCAGCTTCGGTGGAATCGACAGACAGTCCATTCAGTACTTC. Its translation: CASSFGGIDRQSIQYF.